This TCR beta chain is from a study of beta chain features in type 1 diabetes. In its sample, this clone was seen a few times. Sorted populations all had greater than 98% purity. As every portion of the isolated RNA was reverse transcribed, the sequencing read expressed TCRB transcripts. Assay used: immunoSEQ multiplex PCR; TCRdb lists only in-frame clones, some missing. The table has fewer than 650,000 clones, less than 20% seen once. The specimen sequenced was naive CD4+ T cells from blood. The receptor comes from a man aged 18 to 30 in good health.

CDR3 DNA: TGTGCCAGCACCAAAGTGGCTTCGGGCTATGGCTACACCTTC. Encoded protein: CASTKVASGYGYTF. This chain joins TRBV5-4 and TRBJ1-2; no definite D call. The V end was cut by 6 bases, the J end by 4 bases, with 16 bases between. Germline assignment: CDR1 SGHNT and CDR2 YYREEE (reference sequence). CDR3 length equals 14 residues.